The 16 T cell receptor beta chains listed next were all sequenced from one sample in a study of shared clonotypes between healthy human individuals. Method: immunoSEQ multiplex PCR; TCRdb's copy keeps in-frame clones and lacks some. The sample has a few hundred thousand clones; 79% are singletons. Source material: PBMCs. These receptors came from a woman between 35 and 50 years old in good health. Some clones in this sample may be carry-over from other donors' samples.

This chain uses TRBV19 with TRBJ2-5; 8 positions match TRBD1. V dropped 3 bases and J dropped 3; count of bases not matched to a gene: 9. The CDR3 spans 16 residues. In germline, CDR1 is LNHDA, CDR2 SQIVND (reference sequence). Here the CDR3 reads CASSMLPGQAKETQYF. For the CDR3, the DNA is TGTGCCAGTAGTATGCTACCGGGACAGGCAAAAGAGACCCAGTACTTC.

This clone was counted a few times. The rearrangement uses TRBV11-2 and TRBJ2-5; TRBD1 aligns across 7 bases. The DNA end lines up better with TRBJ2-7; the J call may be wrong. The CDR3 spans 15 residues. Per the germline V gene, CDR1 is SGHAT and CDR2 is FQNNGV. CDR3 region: CASSDRTGGFYEQYF. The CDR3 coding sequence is TGTGCCAGCAGCGATCGGACAGGAGGTTTCTACGAGCAGTACTTC.

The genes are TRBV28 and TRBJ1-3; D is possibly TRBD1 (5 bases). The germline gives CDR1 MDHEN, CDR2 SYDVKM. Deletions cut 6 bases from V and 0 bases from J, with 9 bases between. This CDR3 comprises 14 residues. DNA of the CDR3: TGTGCCAGCAGATTCGGGGGCTCTGGAAACACCATATATTTT. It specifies CASRFGGSGNTIYF.

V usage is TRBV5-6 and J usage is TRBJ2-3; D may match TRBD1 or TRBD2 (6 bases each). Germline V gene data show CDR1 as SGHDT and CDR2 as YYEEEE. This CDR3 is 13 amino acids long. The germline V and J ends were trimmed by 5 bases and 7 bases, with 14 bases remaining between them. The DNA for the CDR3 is TGTGCCAGCAGATACTTCGGGGGCTATACGCAGTATTTT. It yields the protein CASRYFGGYTQYF.

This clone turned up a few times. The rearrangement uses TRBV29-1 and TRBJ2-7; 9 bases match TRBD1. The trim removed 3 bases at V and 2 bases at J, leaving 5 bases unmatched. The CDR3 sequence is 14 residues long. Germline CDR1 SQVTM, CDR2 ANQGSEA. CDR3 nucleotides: TGCAGCGTTGACGTAGGGACAGGGCCCTACGAGCAGTACTTC. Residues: CSVDVGTGPYEQYF.

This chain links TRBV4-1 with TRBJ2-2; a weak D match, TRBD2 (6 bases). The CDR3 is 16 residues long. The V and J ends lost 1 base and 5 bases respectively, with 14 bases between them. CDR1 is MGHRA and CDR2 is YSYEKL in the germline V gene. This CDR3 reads CASSQAISGGTGELFF. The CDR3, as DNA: TGCGCCAGCAGCCAAGCGATTAGCGGAGGTACCGGGGAGCTGTTTTTT.

This CDR3 reads CASSLATGYNEQFF. CDR3 nucleotide sequence: TGTGCCAGCAGCTTAGCGACAGGGTACAATGAGCAGTTCTTC. This rearrangement joins TRBV7-9 to TRBJ2-1, with 7 nucleotides matching TRBD1. There are 14 residues in the CDR3. After removal of 0 bases from V and 4 bases from J, the junction contained 0 bases not matched to a gene. Germline V gives CDR1 SEHNR, CDR2 FQNEAQ (reference sequence).

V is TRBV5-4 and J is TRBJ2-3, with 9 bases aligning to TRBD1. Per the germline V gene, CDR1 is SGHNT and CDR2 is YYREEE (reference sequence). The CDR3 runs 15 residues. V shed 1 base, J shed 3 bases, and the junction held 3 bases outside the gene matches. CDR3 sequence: CASSLRQGVTDTQYF. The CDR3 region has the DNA TGTGCCAGCAGCTTGCGACAGGGGGTTACAGATACGCAGTATTTT.

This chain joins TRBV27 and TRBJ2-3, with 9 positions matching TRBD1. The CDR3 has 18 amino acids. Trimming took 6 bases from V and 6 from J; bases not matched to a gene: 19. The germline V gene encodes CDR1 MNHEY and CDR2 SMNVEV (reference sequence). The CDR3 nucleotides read TGTGCCAGCAGCCCCCCGGGACAGGGTTTCCGTCTGGCGGATACGCAGTATTTT. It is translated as CASSPPGQGFRLADTQYF.

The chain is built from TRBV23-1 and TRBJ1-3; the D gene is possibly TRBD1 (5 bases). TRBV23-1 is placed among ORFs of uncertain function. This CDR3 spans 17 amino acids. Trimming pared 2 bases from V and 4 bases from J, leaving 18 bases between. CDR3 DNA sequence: TGCGCCAGCAGTCAAAACAGGACACCTACGGGCGGAAACACCATATATTTT. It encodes CASSQNRTPTGGNTIYF.

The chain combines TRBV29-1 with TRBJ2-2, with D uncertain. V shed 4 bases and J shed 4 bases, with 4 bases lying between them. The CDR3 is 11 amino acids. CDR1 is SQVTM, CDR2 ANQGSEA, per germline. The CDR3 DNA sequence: TGCAGCGTTGGGTCCACCGGGGAGCTGTTTTTT. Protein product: CSVGSTGELFF.

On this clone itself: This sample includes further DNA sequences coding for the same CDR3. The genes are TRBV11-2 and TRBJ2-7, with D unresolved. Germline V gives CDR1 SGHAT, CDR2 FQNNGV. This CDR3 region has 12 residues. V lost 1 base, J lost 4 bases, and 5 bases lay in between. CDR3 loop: CASSLGIYEQYF. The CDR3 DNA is TGTGCCAGCAGCTTAGGTATATACGAGCAGTACTTC.

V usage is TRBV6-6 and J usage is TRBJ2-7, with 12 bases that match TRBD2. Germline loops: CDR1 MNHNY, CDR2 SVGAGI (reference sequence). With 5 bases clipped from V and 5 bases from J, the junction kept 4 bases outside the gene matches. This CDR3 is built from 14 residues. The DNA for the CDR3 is TGTGCCAGCAGTCGACTAGCGGGAGCCCACGAGCAGTACTTC. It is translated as CASSRLAGAHEQYF.

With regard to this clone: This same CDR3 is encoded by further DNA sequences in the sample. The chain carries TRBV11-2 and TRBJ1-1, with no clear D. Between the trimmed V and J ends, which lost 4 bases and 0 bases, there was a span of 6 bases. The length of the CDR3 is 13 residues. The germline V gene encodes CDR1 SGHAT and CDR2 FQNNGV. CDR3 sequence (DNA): TGTGCCAGCAGCTCGAGCCTGAACACTGAAGCTTTCTTT. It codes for CASSSSLNTEAFF. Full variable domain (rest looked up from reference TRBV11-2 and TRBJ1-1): EAGVAQSPRYKIIEKRQSVAFWCNPISGHATLYWYQQILGQGPKLLIQFQNNGVVDDSQLPKDRFSAERLKGVDSTLKIQPAKLEDSAVYLCASSSSLNTEAFFGQGTRLTVV.

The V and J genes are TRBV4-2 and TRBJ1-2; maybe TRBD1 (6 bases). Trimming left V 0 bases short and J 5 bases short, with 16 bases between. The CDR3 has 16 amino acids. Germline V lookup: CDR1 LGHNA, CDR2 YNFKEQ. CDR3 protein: CASSQEGGASRYGYTF. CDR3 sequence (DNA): TGTGCCAGCAGCCAAGAGGGGGGGGCGTCTAGATATGGCTACACCTTC.

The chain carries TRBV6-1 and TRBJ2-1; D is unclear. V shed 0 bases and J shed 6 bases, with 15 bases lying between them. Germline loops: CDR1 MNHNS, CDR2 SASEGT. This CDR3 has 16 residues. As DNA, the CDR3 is TGTGCCAGCAGTGAAGCGGTGGCTAGTTTCGGCAATGAGCAGTTCTTC. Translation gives CASSEAVASFGNEQFF.